This T cell receptor beta chain was captured in a study of cytomegalovirus exposure and HLA in healthy donors. This clone has more than one count but fewer than ten. The primer mix had 60 Vbeta and 13 Jbeta primers. The protocol was immunoSEQ multiplex PCR, while the TCRdb copy is restricted to in-frame clones and leaves out a portion. The sample has 180,000 or so clones, 70% to 80% seen once. Material for sequencing was PBMCs. This receptor was obtained from a male donor in good health and CMV-seronegative.

The CDR3 bases are TGTGCCAGTAGCGGTACCCCCAGGCAAGCCATTGAAGCTTTCTTT. This gives the protein CASSGTPRQAIEAFF. The chain uses TRBV19 and TRBJ1-1, with D unresolved. The CDR3 sequence is 15 residues long. Germline V CDR1 and CDR2: LNHDA, SQIVND (reference sequence). V was cut by 6 bases and J by 7 bases, with 21 bases left in between.